This T cell receptor beta chain is drawn from a study of T cell responses to AZD1222 COVID-19 vaccine. This clone was found once. The antigen remains undetermined. TCRdb keeps only in-frame clones here, not all; method: immunoSEQ multiplex PCR. Here the sample spans fewer than 55,000 clones, about 92% being singletons. V shed 0 bases and J shed 7 bases, with 10 bases lying between them. Germline V gene sequence: CDR1 MNHEY, CDR2 SVGAGI. The CDR3 is made up of 15 amino acids. Findings and caveats of the study: Repertoires were obtained solely post-peak T cell response. Spike-spanning, vaccine-associated CD4 TCRs were dominant at 160-218 and 743-854. Clonal diversity was possibly underestimated, and the donors were mostly white British, with more females. Reportedly, nearly half of unique spike TCRs recognized epitopes outside B.1.351/B.1.1.7 mutations.

The TCR sequence derives from an adult who received the AZD1222 COVID-19 vaccine. The input for sequencing was peripheral blood, taken 28 days after the second AZD1222 dose. The chain combines TRBV6-5 with TRBJ1-6; possible D gene TRBD1, 5 bases. The CDR3 reads CASSYSNPGNSPLHF. In DNA form, the CDR3 reads TGTGCCAGCAGTTACTCGAACCCAGGGAATTCACCCCTCCACTTT.